The text below deals with one T cell receptor (beta chain). The target antigen is unknown. Trimming pared 1 base from V and 0 bases from J, leaving 10 bases between. Germline CDR1 SGHAT, CDR2 FQNNGV. The CDR3 contains 16 residues. TCRdb's copy holds only in-frame clones and misses some; the assay was immunoSEQ multiplex PCR. The repertoire holds 140,000 to 150,000 clones, with approximately 85% as singletons. These data are taken from a study of T cell responses to AZD1222 COVID-19 vaccine. Across the study: Second-dose schedules of about 4 or about 12 weeks were combined. General study findings and limits: When two AZD1222 doses had been given, Spike-specific TCR breadth and depth rose.

J is TRBJ2-4 and V is TRBV11-2; D remains unclear. The sequence derives from an adult in good health. Here the sequenced sample was peripheral blood, taken on day 0 of AZD1222 vaccination. CDR3: CASSLVVGLAKNIQYF. The CDR3 DNA is TGTGCCAGCAGCTTAGTGGTTGGGCTAGCCAAAAACATTCAGTACTTC.